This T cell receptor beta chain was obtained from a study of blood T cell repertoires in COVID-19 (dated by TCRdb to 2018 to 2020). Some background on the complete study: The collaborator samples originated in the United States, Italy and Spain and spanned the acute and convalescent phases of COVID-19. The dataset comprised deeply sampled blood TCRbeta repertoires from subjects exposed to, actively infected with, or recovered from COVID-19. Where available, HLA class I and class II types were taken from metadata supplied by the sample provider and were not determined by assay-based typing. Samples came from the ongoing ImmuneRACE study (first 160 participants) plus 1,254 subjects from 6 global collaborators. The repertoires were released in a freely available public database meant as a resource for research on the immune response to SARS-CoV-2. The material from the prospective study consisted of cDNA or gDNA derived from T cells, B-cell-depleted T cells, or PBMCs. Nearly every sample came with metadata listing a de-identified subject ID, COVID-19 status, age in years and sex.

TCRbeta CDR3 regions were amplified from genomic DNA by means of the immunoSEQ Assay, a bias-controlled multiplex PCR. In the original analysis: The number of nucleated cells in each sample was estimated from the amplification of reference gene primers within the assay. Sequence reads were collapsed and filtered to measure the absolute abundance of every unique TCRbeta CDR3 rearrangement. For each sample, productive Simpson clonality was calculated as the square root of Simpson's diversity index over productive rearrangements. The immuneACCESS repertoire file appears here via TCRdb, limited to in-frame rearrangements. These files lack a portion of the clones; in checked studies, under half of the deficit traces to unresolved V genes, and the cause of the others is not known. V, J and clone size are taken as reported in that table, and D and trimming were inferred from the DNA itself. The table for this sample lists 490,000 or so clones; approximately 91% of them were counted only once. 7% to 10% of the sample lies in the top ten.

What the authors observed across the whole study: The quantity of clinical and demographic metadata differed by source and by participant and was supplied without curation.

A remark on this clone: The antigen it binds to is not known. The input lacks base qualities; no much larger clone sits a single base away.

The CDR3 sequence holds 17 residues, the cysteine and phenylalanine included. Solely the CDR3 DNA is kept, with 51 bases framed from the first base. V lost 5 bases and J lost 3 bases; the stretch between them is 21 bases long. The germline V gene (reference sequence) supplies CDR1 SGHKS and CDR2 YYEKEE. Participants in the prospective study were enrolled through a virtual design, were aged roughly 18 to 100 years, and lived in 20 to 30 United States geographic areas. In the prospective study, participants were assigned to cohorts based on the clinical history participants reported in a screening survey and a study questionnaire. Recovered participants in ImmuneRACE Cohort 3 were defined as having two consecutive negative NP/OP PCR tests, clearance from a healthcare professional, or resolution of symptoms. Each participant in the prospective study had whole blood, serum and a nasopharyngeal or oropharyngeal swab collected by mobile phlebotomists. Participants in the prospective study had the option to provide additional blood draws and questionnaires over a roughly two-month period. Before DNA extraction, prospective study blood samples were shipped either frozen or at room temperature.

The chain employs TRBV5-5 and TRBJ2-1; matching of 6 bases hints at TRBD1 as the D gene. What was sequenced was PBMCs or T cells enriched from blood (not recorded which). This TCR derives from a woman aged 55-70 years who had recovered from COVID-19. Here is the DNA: TGTGCCAGCAGATCTTCGCCCGGAGGACAGAACTACAATGAGCAGTTCTTC. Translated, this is CASRSSPGGQNYNEQFF. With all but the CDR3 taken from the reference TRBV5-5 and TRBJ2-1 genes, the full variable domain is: DAGVTQSPTHLIKTRGQQVTLRCSPISGHKSVSWYQQVLGQGPQFIFQYYEKEERGRGNFPDRFSARQFPNYSSELNVNALLLGDSALYLCASRSSPGGQNYNEQFFGPGTRLTVL.